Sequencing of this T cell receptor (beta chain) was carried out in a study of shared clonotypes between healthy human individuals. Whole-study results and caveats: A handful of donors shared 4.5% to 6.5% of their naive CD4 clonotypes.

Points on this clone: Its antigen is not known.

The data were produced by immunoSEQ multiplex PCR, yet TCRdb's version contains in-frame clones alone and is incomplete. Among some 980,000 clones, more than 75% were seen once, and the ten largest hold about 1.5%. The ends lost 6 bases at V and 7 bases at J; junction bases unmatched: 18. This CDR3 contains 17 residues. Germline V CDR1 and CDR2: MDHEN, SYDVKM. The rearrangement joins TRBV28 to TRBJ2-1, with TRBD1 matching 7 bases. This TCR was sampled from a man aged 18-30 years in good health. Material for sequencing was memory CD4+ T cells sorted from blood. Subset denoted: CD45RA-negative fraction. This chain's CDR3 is CASSSDRTSRRRNEQFF. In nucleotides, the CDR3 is TGTGCCAGCAGCTCGGACAGGACCTCCAGAAGGAGGAATGAGCAGTTCTTC.